This TCR beta chain was retrieved from a study of shared clonotypes between healthy human individuals. The donor cohort consisted entirely of Caucasian adults residing in Nashville, Tennessee. With respect to this clone: The same CDR3 is also encoded by other DNA sequences in this sample.

The protocol was immunoSEQ multiplex PCR, while the TCRdb copy is restricted to in-frame clones and leaves out a portion. Found here are some 1,400,000 clones, more than 95% of them singletons; the top ten hold approximately 1%. CDR1 and CDR2 from the germline V gene are KGHSH and LQKENI. Trimming removed 3 bases from V and 1 base from J, with 6 bases in between. The CDR3 totals 13 residues. The receptor's source is a man aged 30 to 39 in good health. Sequencing was performed on naive CD4+ T cells sorted from blood. Indicated subset: CD45RA+ positively selected. This rearrangement joins TRBV18 to TRBJ1-1; D is unclear. Written as DNA, the CDR3 is TGTGCCAGCTCACCGAACGGGAACACTGAAGCTTTCTTT. Translation: CASSPNGNTEAFF.